The 8 T cell receptor beta chains below come from one sample, sequenced in a study of cytomegalovirus exposure and HLA in healthy donors. TCRdb's table, derived via immunoSEQ multiplex PCR, lists solely in-frame clones and lacks some. The sample has hundreds of thousands of clones; approximately 87% are singletons. Sequencing was performed on PBMCs. The receptors come from a man aged 18 to 35 in good health and CMV-seronegative.

This chain joins TRBV4-1 and TRBJ1-5; perhaps TRBD1 as D (6 bases). Germline V gene sequence: CDR1 MGHRA, CDR2 YSYEKL. The CDR3 is made up of 19 amino acids. V was cut by 4 bases and J by 2 bases, with 24 bases left in between. CDR3 in DNA: TGCGCCAGCAGCCTTTCGACGTTCCAGGGAAAGGGGGGCAATCAGCCCCAGCATTTT. Translated, it gives CASSLSTFQGKGGNQPQHF.

This chain connects TRBV5-6 to TRBJ2-3, with D perhaps TRBD2 (6 bases). Trimming removed 4 bases from V and 3 bases from J, with 18 bases in between. The CDR3 totals 16 residues. CDR1 SGHDT and CDR2 YYEEEE come from the germline V gene. CDR3 DNA: TGTGCCAGCAGCCGCCTGGCGGGGTTGGTGACAGATACGCAGTATTTT. Encoded protein: CASSRLAGLVTDTQYF. Based on the CDR3 plus reference TRBV5-6 and TRBJ2-3, the full variable domain is DAGVTQSPTHLIKTRGQQVTLRCSPKSGHDTVSWYQQALGQGPQFIFQYYEEEERQRGNFPDRFSGHQFPNYSSELNVNALLLGDSALYLCASSRLAGLVTDTQYFGPGTRLTVL.

The rearrangement uses TRBV18 and TRBJ2-1; TRBD2 matches 14 bases. Unmatched junction bases numbered 1, after V lost 3 bases and J lost 6 bases. The CDR3 extends over 15 amino acids. Germline CDR1 is KGHSH and CDR2 is LQKENI. This chain's CDR3 is CASSPGLAGVNEQFF. CDR3 sequence (DNA): TGTGCCAGCTCACCGGGACTAGCGGGAGTCAATGAGCAGTTCTTC.

The chain carries TRBV28 and TRBJ2-7; 8 positions match TRBD2. J lost 5 bases, V lost 8 bases, and 11 bases had no gene match. Germline CDR1 is MDHEN and CDR2 is SYDVKM. The CDR3 has 14 residues. For the CDR3, the DNA is TGTGCCAGCTCTTTCAGCGGGAGTCCCCACGAGCAGTACTTC. Its translation: CASSFSGSPHEQYF.

The chain links TRBV6-5 to TRBJ2-5, with 7 bases identical to TRBD1. Per germline, CDR1 MNHEY and CDR2 SVGAGI. V trimming: 4 bases; J trimming: 1 base; junction bases outside the gene matches: 6. There are 15 residues in the CDR3. The CDR3 DNA follows: TGTGCCAGCAGTTGGCCGAGGGACAGCCAAGAGACCCAGTACTTC. Translated: CASSWPRDSQETQYF.

J is TRBJ1-5 and V is TRBV19; the D gene is possibly TRBD1 (5 bases). V was pared by 3 bases and J by 2 bases, with 11 bases between. CDR3 size: 15 residues. Germline loops: CDR1 LNHDA, CDR2 SQIVND (reference sequence). The CDR3, as DNA: TGTGCCAGTAGTATGGGAGGGACGGGCAATCAGCCCCAGCATTTT. It yields the protein CASSMGGTGNQPQHF.

This chain links TRBV7-9 with TRBJ2-7; a weak D match, TRBD2 (5 bases). V dropped 1 base and J dropped 7 bases, with 8 bases sitting between them. CDR3 length equals 12 residues. CDR1 and CDR2 from the germline V gene are SEHNR and FQNEAQ (reference sequence). In DNA form, the CDR3 reads TGTGCCAGCAGCTTAGGTCAGCGGGAGCAGTACTTC. It yields the protein CASSLGQREQYF.

V gene TRBV27 combines with J gene TRBJ2-1, with TRBD2 as a possible D gene (6 bases). Per germline, CDR1 MNHEY and CDR2 SMNVEV (reference sequence). V lost 5 bases and J 2 bases, leaving 16 bases between the germline ends. The CDR3 has 16 amino acids. The CDR3 loop reads CASSPSAGEAYNEQFF. The CDR3 DNA follows: TGTGCCAGCAGTCCATCAGCGGGTGAGGCCTACAATGAGCAGTTCTTC.